These 32 T cell receptor beta chains originate from one sample sequenced in a study of cytomegalovirus exposure and HLA in healthy donors listed by TCRdb under 2017. Library preparation employed the immunoSEQ multiplex PCR assay. For the multiplex PCR, a mixture combining 60 forward primers for TCR Vbeta segments and 13 reverse primers for TCR Jbeta segments was used. Drawn from immuneACCESS, this table holds only the in-frame rearrangements with V and J called that TCRdb kept. Clones are partly lost; checked studies trace under half to an unresolved V gene and leave the rest unexplained. The sample includes about 110,000 clones, with around 73% observed a single time. Approximately 8.2% of the sample lies in the top ten. Sequencing input: PBMCs. These receptors were taken from a woman between 40 and 50 years old in good health and CMV-seropositive.

This clone was seen just once. V is TRBV7-9 and J is TRBJ2-5; 14 nucleotides agree with TRBD2. Trimming cost V 5 bases and J 5 bases; bases outside gene matches: 13. CDR3 length: 18 amino acids. Germline V gene sequence: CDR1 SEHNR, CDR2 FQNEAQ (reference sequence). The CDR3 nucleotides are TGTGCCAGCAGCCGGACTGGGACTAGCGGGGGTCCGGGGGAGACCCAGTACTTC. This codes for CASSRTGTSGGPGETQYF.

V usage is TRBV5-1 and J usage is TRBJ2-1; weak D call: TRBD1 (7 bases). V shed 6 bases and J shed 5 bases, with 15 bases lying between them. The germline V gene has CDR1 SGHRS and CDR2 YFSETQ. This CDR3 comprises 14 residues. CDR3 residues: CASKDQGGNNEQFF. In DNA form, the CDR3 reads TGCGCCAGCAAGGACCAGGGGGGTAACAATGAGCAGTTCTTC.

J is TRBJ1-1 and V is TRBV6-5; D not certain. V lost 4 bases, J lost 0 bases, and 15 bases lay in between. CDR3 length equals 16 residues. Germline V gene data show CDR1 as MNHEY and CDR2 as SVGAGI. CDR3 sequence (DNA): TGTGCCAGCAGTTCACCCGCGGCCGGAATGAACACTGAAGCTTTCTTT. Its translation is CASSSPAAGMNTEAFF.

J is TRBJ2-5 and V is TRBV6-5; 12 bases align to TRBD2. The germline CDR1 and CDR2 sequences are MNHEY and SVGAGI. The CDR3 totals 16 residues. V was clipped by 4 bases and J by 0 bases; unmatched bases: 3. CDR3 coding DNA: TGTGCCAGCAGTTTCAGGACTAGCGGGGACCAAGAGACCCAGTACTTC. It yields the protein CASSFRTSGDQETQYF.

The chain joins TRBV10-3 to TRBJ1-6; 8 bases match TRBD1. V trimming: 6 bases; J trimming: 3 bases; junction bases outside the gene matches: 1. Per the germline V gene, CDR1 is ENHRY and CDR2 is SYGVKD. This CDR3 contains 14 residues. The CDR3 coding sequence is TGTGCCATCAGAGGGACAGGCTATAATTCACCCCTCCACTTT. Its translation is CAIRGTGYNSPLHF.

The chain joins TRBV9 to TRBJ2-1; D unresolved. Trimming took off 0 bases at V and 7 bases at J, with 5 bases between the two ends. The germline CDR1 and CDR2 sequences are SGDLS and YYNGEE. The CDR3 is made up of 12 amino acids. The CDR3 nucleotides are TGTGCCAGCAGCGTAGGCGATAATGAGCAGTTCTTC. This codes for CASSVGDNEQFF. The full variable domain, in which reference TRBV9 and TRBJ2-1 provide the parts outside the CDR3, is DSGVTQTPKHLITATGQRVTLRCSPRSGDLSVYWYQQSLDQGLQFLIQYYNGEERAKGNILERFSAQQFPDLHSELNLSSLELGDSALYFCASSVGDNEQFFGPGTRLTVL.

The V gene is TRBV5-1, the J gene TRBJ2-3; D uncertain. V gave up 4 bases and J gave up 0 bases, with 9 bases separating them. The CDR3 totals 14 residues. Germline V gene data show CDR1 as SGHRS and CDR2 as YFSETQ. This CDR3 reads CASSTAASTDTQYF. CDR3 coding DNA: TGCGCCAGCAGCACAGCAGCTAGCACAGATACGCAGTATTTT.

The chain employs TRBV10-3 and TRBJ2-2; TRBD1 agrees at 8 bases. This CDR3 is built from 16 residues. The V and J ends lost 4 bases and 0 bases, in that order; junction bases with no gene match: 4. Germline CDR1 ENHRY, CDR2 SYGVKD. CDR3: CAISVSGGANTGELFF. The CDR3 coding sequence is TGTGCCATCAGTGTCTCAGGGGGCGCGAACACCGGGGAGCTGTTTTTT.

This clone occurred a few times. The chain combines TRBV4-1 with TRBJ1-5; possibly TRBD1 for D (5 bases). The V end lost 0 bases, the J end lost 2 bases, and 17 bases lay between the germline ends. This CDR3 is built from 18 residues. CDR1 is MGHRA and CDR2 is YSYEKL in the germline V gene. CDR3: CASSQDKRRGVGNQPQHF. The DNA of the CDR3 is TGCGCCAGCAGCCAAGATAAGAGACGGGGGGTCGGCAATCAGCCCCAGCATTTT.

The chain links TRBV6-5 to TRBJ2-7, with D possibly TRBD1 on 5 matching bases. The CDR3 has 13 residues. Trimming removed 4 bases from V and 3 bases from J, with 10 bases in between. Germline V lookup: CDR1 MNHEY, CDR2 SVGAGI. The CDR3 region has the DNA TGTGCCAGCAGTTGGGGCAGGGACTACGAGCAGTACTTC. Amino acid sequence: CASSWGRDYEQYF.

DNA of the CDR3: TGTGCCAGCAGCCACCGCGGGCAGACGAGCTCCTACGAGCAGTACTTC. Its protein is CASSHRGQTSSYEQYF. The chain couples TRBV11-2 to TRBJ2-7; a weak D match, TRBD2 (5 bases). V shed 5 bases and J shed 0 bases, with 17 bases lying between them. CDR1 SGHAT and CDR2 FQNNGV come from the germline V gene. This CDR3 is built from 16 residues. Using reference TRBV11-2 and TRBJ2-7 for the parts outside the CDR3, the full variable domain is EAGVAQSPRYKIIEKRQSVAFWCNPISGHATLYWYQQILGQGPKLLIQFQNNGVVDDSQLPKDRFSAERLKGVDSTLKIQPAKLEDSAVYLCASSHRGQTSSYEQYFGPGTRLTVT.

About this clone: The junction departs from the called germline gene at one end, perhaps through a read error. The same CDR3 is also encoded by other DNA sequences in this sample. The chain is built from TRBV7-7 and TRBJ2-5; weak D call: TRBD1 (7 bases). The CDR3 contains 16 residues. Germline V gene lookup returns CDR1 SSHAT and CDR2 FNYEAQ (reference sequence). The CDR3 sequence: CASSRDGAGGRETQYF. Here the CDR3 DNA reads TGTGCTAGCAGTCGAGACGGGGCAGGGGGGAGGGAGACCCAGTACTTC. The variable domain in full, completed from reference TRBV7-7 and TRBJ2-5, reads GAGVSQSPRYKVTKRGQDVTLRCDPISSHATLYWYQQALGQGPEFLTYFNYEAQPDKSGLPSDRFSAERPEGSISTLTIQRTEQRDSAMYRCASSRDGAGGRETQYFGPGTRLLVL.

The V gene is TRBV7-9, the J gene TRBJ2-5, with TRBD1 as a possible D gene (5 bases). CDR1 SEHNR and CDR2 FQNEAQ come from the germline V gene (reference sequence). V was cut by 1 base and J by 2 bases, with 11 bases left in between. The CDR3 length is 15 residues. This CDR3 is CASSLEGRAQETQYF. The CDR3 bases are TGTGCCAGCAGCTTAGAGGGCAGGGCTCAAGAGACCCAGTACTTC.

V usage is TRBV27 and J usage is TRBJ2-3; 8 bases are a match to TRBD2. Germline CDR1 MNHEY, CDR2 SMNVEV (reference sequence). Trimming cost V 3 bases and J 6 bases; bases outside gene matches: 5. The length of the CDR3 is 14 residues. This chain's CDR3 is CASSFGTSLDTQYF. The CDR3, as DNA: TGTGCCAGCAGTTTCGGGACTAGTCTGGATACGCAGTATTTT.

This clone turned up a few times. The chain links TRBV7-2 to TRBJ2-3; TRBD1 agrees at 8 bases. Trimming removed 5 bases from V and 1 base from J; junction bases left unmatched: 11. Germline V gene data show CDR1 as SGHTA and CDR2 as FQGNSA. The CDR3 sequence is 17 residues long. The CDR3 reads CASSHRRGQGGTDTQYF. CDR3 in DNA: TGTGCCAGCAGCCACCGTCGTGGACAGGGCGGCACAGATACGCAGTATTTT.

This clone was observed at least ten times. Other DNA sequences in the sample encode the same CDR3. The chain employs TRBV15 and TRBJ1-4; D unresolved. V lost 0 bases and J 7 bases, leaving 6 bases between the germline ends. The germline CDR1 and CDR2 sequences are LNHNV and YYDKDF (reference sequence). The CDR3 sequence is 13 residues long. The CDR3 reads CATSRDSSEKLFF. DNA for the CDR3: TGTGCCACCAGCAGAGACAGTTCTGAAAAACTGTTTTTT. The full variable domain, its missing parts supplied by reference TRBV15 and TRBJ1-4, is DAMVIQNPRYQVTQFGKPVTLSCSQTLNHNVMYWYQQKSSQAPKLLFHYYDKDFNNEADTPDNFQSRRPNTSFCFLDIRSPGLGDTAMYLCATSRDSSEKLFFGSGTQLSVL.

The V and J genes are TRBV18 and TRBJ2-3; D perhaps matches TRBD1 (5 bases). The germline gives CDR1 KGHSH, CDR2 LQKENI. V was shortened by 2 bases and J by 5 bases, with 11 bases between the two germline ends. The CDR3 extends over 14 amino acids. The CDR3 loop reads CASSPVRDGDTQYF. The CDR3 nucleotides read TGTGCCAGCTCACCAGTCAGGGATGGAGATACGCAGTATTTT.

The CDR3 DNA sequence: TGTGCCAGCAGTGAAGAGGGACAGGGATGGCACGAGCAGTACTTC. It translates to CASSEEGQGWHEQYF. This chain links TRBV2 with TRBJ2-7; 9 bases line up with TRBD1. V lost 1 base, J lost 5 bases, and 6 bases stayed unmatched. This CDR3 is 15 amino acids long. CDR1 and CDR2 (germline): SNHLY, FYNNEI.

This clone was seen once. This sequence joins TRBV10-3 and TRBJ2-1; D ambiguous. This CDR3 region has 14 residues. Trimming pared 4 bases from V and 0 bases from J, leaving 7 bases between. Germline CDR1 ENHRY, CDR2 SYGVKD. The CDR3: CAISVISSYNEQFF. The CDR3 bases are TGTGCCATCAGTGTGATTAGCTCCTACAATGAGCAGTTCTTC.

The chain has TRBV9 and TRBJ1-1; D is unresolved. This CDR3 comprises 16 residues. The V gene lost 0 bases and the J gene lost 5 bases, with 17 bases spanning the gap. CDR1 and CDR2 from the germline V gene are SGDLS and YYNGEE. CDR3 amino acids: CASSVGSSQRGTEAFF. DNA of the CDR3: TGTGCCAGCAGCGTAGGTTCGAGTCAGCGAGGTACTGAAGCTTTCTTT.

This chain links TRBV5-4 with TRBJ2-5; 8 bases are a match to TRBD2. The CDR3 is made up of 16 amino acids. Germline lookup yields CDR1 SGHNT and CDR2 YYREEE (reference sequence). V shed 0 bases and J 11 bases; nucleotides not matched to a gene: 15. CDR3 sequence (DNA): TGTGCCAGCAGCTTGGCCAGAAGCGGGGGAGGAAAAGAGCAGTACTTC. Amino acids: CASSLARSGGGKEQYF.

The rearrangement links TRBV4-3 to TRBJ2-2, with 9 bases fitting TRBD1. After removal of 0 bases from V and 5 bases from J, the junction contained 4 bases not matched to a gene. CDR1 LGHNA and CDR2 YSLEER come from the germline V gene. CDR3 length equals 16 residues. Written as DNA, the CDR3 is TGCGCCAGCAGCCAAGATTGGGGGACAGGGACCGGGGAGCTGTTTTTT. It codes for CASSQDWGTGTGELFF.

This CDR3 is CSVAIGVNTEAFF. CDR3 sequence (DNA): TGCAGCGTCGCGATAGGGGTGAACACTGAAGCTTTCTTT. V gene TRBV29-1 combines with J gene TRBJ1-1; D might be TRBD1 (5 bases). The CDR3 sequence is 13 residues long. CDR1 is SQVTM and CDR2 is ANQGSEA in the germline V gene. The V end lost 6 bases, the J end lost 0 bases, and 11 bases lay between the germline ends.

The CDR3 DNA reads as TGTGCCAGCAGGGGGGACAGGGGCCAATATGGCTACACCTTC. It is translated as CASRGDRGQYGYTF. V usage is TRBV25-1 and J usage is TRBJ1-2; 10 bases are shared with TRBD1. There are 14 residues in the CDR3. The V segment lost 6 bases and the J segment 5 bases; nucleotides outside the gene matches: 6. Germline CDR1 MGHDK, CDR2 SYGVNS.

This chain joins TRBV9 and TRBJ1-4, with 7 bases lining up with TRBD1. J lost 1 base, V lost 2 bases, and 2 bases had no gene match. The CDR3 has 15 amino acids. Germline V CDR1 and CDR2: SGDLS, YYNGEE. The CDR3 bases are TGTGCCAGCAGCGTTCGACAGGGAACTAATGAAAAACTGTTTTTT. It translates to CASSVRQGTNEKLFF.

J is TRBJ1-6 and V is TRBV2; 7 nucleotides agree with TRBD1. The CDR3 is 15 residues long. Per the germline V gene, CDR1 is SNHLY and CDR2 is FYNNEI. The trim removed 8 bases at V and 10 bases at J, leaving 14 bases unmatched. CDR3 region: CASSRGDRVNSPLHF. The CDR3, as DNA: TGTGCCAGCTCCCGGGGAGACAGGGTGAACTCACCCCTCCACTTT. Supplemented by reference TRBV2 and TRBJ1-6, the full variable domain reads EPEVTQTPSHQVTQMGQEVILRCVPISNHLYFYWYRQILGQKVEFLVSFYNNEISEKSEIFDDQFSVERPDGSNFTLKIRSTKLEDSAMYFCASSRGDRVNSPLHFGNGTRLTVT.

This clone was seen more than once but under ten times. V gene TRBV18 combines with J gene TRBJ1-5; no definite D call. The CDR3 sequence is 14 residues long. The germline gives CDR1 KGHSH, CDR2 LQKENI. V lost 3 bases, J lost 4 bases, and 10 bases lay in between. The CDR3 DNA is TGTGCCAGCTCACCTAGACGGGAAAATCAGCCCCAGCATTTT. Translating gives CASSPRRENQPQHF.

The chain has TRBV6-1 and TRBJ2-5, with D tentatively TRBD2 (5 bases). The CDR3 contains 15 residues. Germline V gene lookup returns CDR1 MNHNS and CDR2 SASEGT. The germline V and J ends were trimmed by 6 bases and 5 bases, with 19 bases remaining between them. This chain's CDR3 is CASSPPVGVGETQYF. In DNA, the CDR3 is TGTGCCAGCAGCCCCCCAGTCGGGGTCGGGGAGACCCAGTACTTC.

This sequence joins TRBV7-2 and TRBJ2-7; D uncertain. This CDR3 is 12 amino acids long. Trimming took off 4 bases at V and 5 bases at J, with 9 bases between the two ends. The germline CDR1 and CDR2 sequences are SGHTA and FQGNSA. The CDR3 loop is CASSSSVDEQYF. DNA for the CDR3: TGTGCCAGCAGCTCCTCGGTTGACGAGCAGTACTTC.

The chain couples TRBV7-9 to TRBJ2-1; 10 bases line up with TRBD2. V trimming: 5 bases; J trimming: 2 bases; junction bases outside the gene matches: 15. Germline CDR1 and CDR2: SEHNR and FQNEAQ (reference sequence). The CDR3 contains 19 residues. The CDR3 loop is CASSPPLQRGGFTYNEQFF. CDR3 DNA sequence: TGTGCCAGCAGCCCACCACTCCAGCGGGGGGGGTTCACCTACAATGAGCAGTTCTTC.

This chain uses TRBV2 with TRBJ2-1, with 7 bases aligning to TRBD2. Germline V lookup: CDR1 SNHLY, CDR2 FYNNEI. The CDR3 loop spans 15 amino acids. J lost 4 bases, V lost 7 bases, and 10 bases had no gene match. CDR3 DNA sequence: TGTGCCAGCACTCCCGGGGGGACTACTTACAATGAGCAGTTCTTC. Translation gives CASTPGGTTYNEQFF.

This clone has only one observation. This chain uses TRBV4-3 with TRBJ2-3; the match to TRBD2 covers 12 bases. The length of the CDR3 is 17 residues. V trimming: 1 base; J trimming: 5 bases; junction bases outside the gene matches: 7. Germline V gives CDR1 LGHNA, CDR2 YSLEER. The CDR3, as DNA: TGCGCCAGCAGCCAAGCTGCTAGCGGGGGGGAAGGAGATACGCAGTATTTT. This codes for CASSQAASGGEGDTQYF.